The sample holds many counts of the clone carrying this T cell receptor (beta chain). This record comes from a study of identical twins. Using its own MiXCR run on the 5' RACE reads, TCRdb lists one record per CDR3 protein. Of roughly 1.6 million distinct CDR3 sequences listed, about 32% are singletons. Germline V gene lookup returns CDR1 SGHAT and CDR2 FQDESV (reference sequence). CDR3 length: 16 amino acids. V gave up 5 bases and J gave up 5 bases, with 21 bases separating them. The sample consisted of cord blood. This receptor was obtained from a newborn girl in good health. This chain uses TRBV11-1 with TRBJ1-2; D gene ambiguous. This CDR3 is CASSQKDGRKGYGYTF. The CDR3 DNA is TGTGCCAGCAGCCAAAAGGACGGCCGAAAAGGATATGGCTACACCTTC.